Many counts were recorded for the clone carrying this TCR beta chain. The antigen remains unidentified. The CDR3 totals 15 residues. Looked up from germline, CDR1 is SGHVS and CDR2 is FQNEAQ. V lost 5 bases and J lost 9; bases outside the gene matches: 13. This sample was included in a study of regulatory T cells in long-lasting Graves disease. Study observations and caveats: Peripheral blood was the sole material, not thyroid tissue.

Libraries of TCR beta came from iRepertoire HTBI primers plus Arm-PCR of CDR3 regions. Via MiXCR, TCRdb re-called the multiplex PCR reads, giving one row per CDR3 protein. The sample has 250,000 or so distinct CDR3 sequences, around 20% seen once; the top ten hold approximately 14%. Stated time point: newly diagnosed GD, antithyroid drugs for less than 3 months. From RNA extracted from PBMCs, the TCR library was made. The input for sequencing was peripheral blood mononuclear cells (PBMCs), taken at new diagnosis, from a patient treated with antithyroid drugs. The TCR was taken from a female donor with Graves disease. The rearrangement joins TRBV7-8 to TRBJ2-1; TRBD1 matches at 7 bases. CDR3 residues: CASSRIEGALAEQFF. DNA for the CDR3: TGTGCCAGCAGCCGAATCGAGGGGGCGTTGGCTGAGCAGTTCTTC.